These T cell receptor beta chains were read from a single sample in a study of beta chain features in type 1 diabetes. The repertoire was sequenced with immunoSEQ multiplex PCR; TCRdb's copy has only in-frame clones and lacks some. The sample has 200,000 to 250,000 clones; 7.5% to 10% are singletons. The specimen sequenced was naive CD4+ T cells from blood. The receptors shown here come from a woman younger than 35 in good health. The CDR3 runs from the conserved cysteine through the conserved F or W. The D gene is left open where the match is weak. Rows may omit the clone size; those that give it use once, few, many or a size class.

>TRBD1|TRBJ2-7|TRBV11-2|few
TGTGCCAGCAGCTTAGTAAAGTCAGGGGGCATTTACGAGCAGTACTTC
CASSLVKSGGIYEQYF
>-|TRBJ1-2|TRBV7-9|-
TGTGCCAGCAGCTTAGGAGGGATGGAGCGGCAGGGCTACACCTTC
CASSLGGMERQGYTF
>TRBD1|TRBJ1-5|TRBV4-3|few
TGCGCCAGCAGCCACCCTAGGACAGGGAAAGACAATCAGCCCCAGCATTTT
CASSHPRTGKDNQPQHF
>-|TRBJ2-5|TRBV9|-
TGTGCCAGCAGCTCCGAAGCACAACAACAGGCGGTGACCCAGTACTTC
CASSSEAQQQAVTQYF
>TRBD2|TRBJ2-7|TRBV5-1|-
TGCGCCAAAATCCGAGGACTAGCGGGGGCCTTAGGGCGGTCCTACGAGCAGTACTTC
CAKIRGLAGALGRSYEQYF
>TRBD2|TRBJ2-2|TRBV5-1|few
TGCGCCAGCAAGCCGATCGGGACTAGATCCGGGGAGCTGTTTTTT
CASKPIGTRSGELFF
>TRBD1|TRBJ2-7|TRBV25-1|-
TGTGCCAGCAGTGACCCCTCCCCGGGACAGGGGTACTACGAGCAGTACTTC
CASSDPSPGQGYYEQYF
>TRBD1|TRBJ2-3|TRBV5-5|-
TGTGCCAGCAGCTTGGGGGGACAGGGGAAATTGACAGATACGCAGTATTTT
CASSLGGQGKLTDTQYF
>TRBD1|TRBJ1-1|TRBV7-9|few
TGTGCCAGCAGCTTAGCGGGGACAGACGGCAGGGCTTTCTTT
CASSLAGTDGRAFF
>-|TRBJ2-1|TRBV7-9|few
TGTGCCAGCAGCTTAGCGGGAGTTAGGGATGAGCAGTTCTTC
CASSLAGVRDEQFF
>TRBD1|TRBJ1-1|TRBV7-9|-
TGTGCCAGCAGCCCAGGATGGACAGGCCCCAACACTGAAGCTTTCTTT
CASSPGWTGPNTEAFF
>TRBD1|TRBJ1-1|TRBV2|-
TGTGCCAGCAAGGTCCGGGACAGAGACACTGAAGCTTTCTTT
CASKVRDRDTEAFF
>TRBD1|TRBJ1-2|TRBV6-1|-
TGTGCCAGCAGTGAAATATGGACAGGGAAGGATGGCTACACCTTC
CASSEIWTGKDGYTF
>-|TRBJ1-2|TRBV2|few
TGTGCCAGCAGTGAAGCGACAGCCGGTGGCTACACCTTC
CASSEATAGGYTF
>-|TRBJ1-6|TRBV7-9|-
TGTGCCAGCAGCTCAGAGGGGACTCCCTATAATTCACCCCTCCACTTT
CASSSEGTPYNSPLHF
>TRBD1|TRBJ1-5|TRBV6-1|few
TGTGCCAGCAGTGAAGCGGGCAGGGGGGATTCTCAGCCCCAGCATTTT
CASSEAGRGDSQPQHF
>-|TRBJ2-7|TRBV7-9|few
TGTGCCAGCAGCTTCCGCAAATTAACAGGGACCGAGCAGTACTTC
CASSFRKLTGTEQYF
>TRBD2|TRBJ2-7|TRBV7-2|-
TGTGCCAGCAGCTTCCCGGTCGGGACTAGCAGCTACGAGCAGTACTTC
CASSFPVGTSSYEQYF
>-|TRBJ2-2|TRBV7-9|few
TGTGCCAGCAGCTTCTTGGGGACATCGAACACCGGGGAGCTGTTTTTT
CASSFLGTSNTGELFF
>TRBD2|TRBJ2-3|TRBV5-4|-
TGTGCCAGCAGCCAAGATGGAACTAGCGGGGGCCGAGATACGCAGTATTTT
CASSQDGTSGGRDTQYF
>-|TRBJ2-2|TRBV19|-
TGTGCCAGTACTCAACTAGCTTCGAACACCGGGGAGCTGTTTTTT
CASTQLASNTGELFF
>-|TRBJ2-7|TRBV5-1|-
TGCGCCAGCAGCTTGGGGCGGCCCGCCACCTACGAGCAGTACTTC
CASSLGRPATYEQYF
>-|TRBJ2-5|TRBV30|few
TGTGCCTGGAGTGGTGTACTAGCCGTTCAAGAGACCCAGTACTTC
CAWSGVLAVQETQYF